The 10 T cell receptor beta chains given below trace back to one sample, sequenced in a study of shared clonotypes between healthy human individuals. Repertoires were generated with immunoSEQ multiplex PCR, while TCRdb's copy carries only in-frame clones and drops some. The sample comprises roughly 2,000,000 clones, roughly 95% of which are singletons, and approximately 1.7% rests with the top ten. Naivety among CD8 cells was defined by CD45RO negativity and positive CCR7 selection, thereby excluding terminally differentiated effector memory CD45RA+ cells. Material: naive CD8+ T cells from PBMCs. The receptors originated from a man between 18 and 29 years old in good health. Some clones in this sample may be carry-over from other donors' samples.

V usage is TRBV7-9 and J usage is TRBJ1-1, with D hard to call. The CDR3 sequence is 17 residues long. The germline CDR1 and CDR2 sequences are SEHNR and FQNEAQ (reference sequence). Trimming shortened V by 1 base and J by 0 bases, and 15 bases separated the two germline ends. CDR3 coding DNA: TGTGCCAGCAGCTTAGGGGCCTACAGACTCATGAACACTGAAGCTTTCTTT. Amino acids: CASSLGAYRLMNTEAFF.

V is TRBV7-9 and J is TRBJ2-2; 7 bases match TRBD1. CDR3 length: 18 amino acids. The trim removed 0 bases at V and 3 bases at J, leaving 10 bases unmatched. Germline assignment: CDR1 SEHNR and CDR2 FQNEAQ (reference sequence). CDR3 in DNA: TGTGCCAGCAGCTTAGCGACAGGGCTATCCAAATACACCGGGGAGCTGTTTTTT. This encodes CASSLATGLSKYTGELFF. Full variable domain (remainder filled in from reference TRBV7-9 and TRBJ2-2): DTGVSQNPRHKITKRGQNVTFRCDPISEHNRLYWYRQTLGQGPEFLTYFQNEAQLEKSRLLSDRFSAERPKGSFSTLEIQRTEQGDSAMYLCASSLATGLSKYTGELFFGEGSRLTVL.

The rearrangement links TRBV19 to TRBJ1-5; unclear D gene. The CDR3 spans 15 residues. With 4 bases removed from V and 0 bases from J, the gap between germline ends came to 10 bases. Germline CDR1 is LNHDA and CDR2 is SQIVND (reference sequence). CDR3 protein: CASSTKGHSNQPQHF. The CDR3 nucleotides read TGTGCCAGTAGTACCAAAGGGCATAGCAATCAGCCCCAGCATTTT.

The CDR3 spells CSVAPGQFVGEQFF. CDR3 coding DNA: TGCAGCGTTGCCCCGGGACAGTTCGTTGGTGAGCAGTTCTTC. The J gene is TRBJ2-1, the V gene TRBV29-1, with TRBD1 matching over 7 bases. This CDR3 is 14 amino acids long. CDR1 is SQVTM, CDR2 ANQGSEA, per germline. V lost 4 bases and J lost 9; bases outside the gene matches: 12.

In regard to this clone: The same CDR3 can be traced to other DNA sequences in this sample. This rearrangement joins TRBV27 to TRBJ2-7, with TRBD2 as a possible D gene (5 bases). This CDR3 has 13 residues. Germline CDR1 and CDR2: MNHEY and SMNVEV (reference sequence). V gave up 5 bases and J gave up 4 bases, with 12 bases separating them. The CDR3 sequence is CASSLGPGYEQYF. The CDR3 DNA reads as TGTGCCAGCAGTCTAGGTCCGGGGTACGAGCAGTACTTC.

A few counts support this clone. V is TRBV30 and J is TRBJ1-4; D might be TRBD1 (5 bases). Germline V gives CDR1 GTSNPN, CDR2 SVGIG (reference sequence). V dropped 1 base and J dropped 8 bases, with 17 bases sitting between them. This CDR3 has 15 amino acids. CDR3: CAWSALPGVGEKLFF. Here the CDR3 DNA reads TGTGCCTGGAGTGCCCTCCCGGGGGTGGGAGAAAAACTGTTTTTT.

CDR3 sequence reads: CASSLTLNTEAFF. CDR3 bases: TGTGCCAGCAGCCTTACACTGAACACTGAAGCTTTCTTT. The V call is TRBV6-5, the J call TRBJ1-1; D is ambiguous. Trimming pared 6 bases from V and 0 bases from J, leaving 8 bases between. The CDR3 loop spans 13 amino acids. Per the germline V gene, CDR1 is MNHEY and CDR2 is SVGAGI.

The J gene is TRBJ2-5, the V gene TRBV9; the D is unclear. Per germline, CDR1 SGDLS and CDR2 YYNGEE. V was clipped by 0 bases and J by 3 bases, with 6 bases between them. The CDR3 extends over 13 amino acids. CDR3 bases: TGTGCCAGCAGCGTAGACTGGGAAGAGACCCAGTACTTC. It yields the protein CASSVDWEETQYF. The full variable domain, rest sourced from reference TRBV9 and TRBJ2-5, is DSGVTQTPKHLITATGQRVTLRCSPRSGDLSVYWYQQSLDQGLQFLIQYYNGEERAKGNILERFSAQQFPDLHSELNLSSLELGDSALYFCASSVDWEETQYFGPGTRLLVL.

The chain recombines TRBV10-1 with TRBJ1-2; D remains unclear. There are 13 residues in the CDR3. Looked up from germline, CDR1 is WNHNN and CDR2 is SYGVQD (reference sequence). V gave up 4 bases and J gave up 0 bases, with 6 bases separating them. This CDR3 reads CASSVSANYGYTF. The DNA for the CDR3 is TGCGCCAGCAGTGTGTCCGCTAACTATGGCTACACCTTC.

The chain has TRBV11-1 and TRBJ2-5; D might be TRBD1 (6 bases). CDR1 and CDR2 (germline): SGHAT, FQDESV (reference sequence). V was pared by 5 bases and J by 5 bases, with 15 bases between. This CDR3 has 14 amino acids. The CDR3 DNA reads TGTGCCAGCAGCCCGTTGCATGGGGGCGAGACCCAGTACTTC. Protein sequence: CASSPLHGGETQYF.